The T cell receptor (beta chain) described here comes from a study of T cell responses to AZD1222 COVID-19 vaccine. Whole-study context: Pooled together were second doses at about 4 or about 12 weeks.

The CDR3 extends over 14 amino acids. Germline V gene lookup returns CDR1 SEHNR and CDR2 FQNEAQ (reference sequence). V lost 5 bases and J lost 16, with 24 bases in between. The table came from immunoSEQ multiplex PCR; TCRdb's copy has only in-frame clones and leaves some out. The table lists 95,000 to 110,000 clones, 80% to 90% of them singletons. Whole-study results and caveats: Two AZD1222 administrations were followed by greater Spike-specific TCR breadth and depth. Donors skewed white British and female; clonal diversity was possibly underestimated. Sampled repertoires all dated from after the peak T cell response.

For this clone: Its antigen is not known.

This TCR came from an adult in good health. The sample consisted of peripheral blood, taken on day 0 of AZD1222 vaccination. V is TRBV7-9 and J is TRBJ2-1; maybe TRBD2 (5 bases). The CDR3 loop is CASSPDLGADSVFF. As DNA, the CDR3 is TGTGCCAGCAGCCCGGACCTGGGTGCGGACTCCGTATTCTTC.